A single sample gave rise to the 6 T cell receptor beta chains below, sequenced in a study of blood T cells in healthy people across ages. Through a sample-barcoded 5' primer and a J-beta primer mix, a second PCR was run for about 6 to 12 cycles. TCRdb re-called the 5' RACE reads with MiXCR, one entry per CDR3 protein. The table lists about 800,000 distinct CDR3 sequences, around 25% of them singletons. The same sample was also used in a study of T cells of mothers and their children.

The sequencing input was blood. These receptors all come from a boy younger than 18 in good health.

This clonotype was seen a handful of times. The V and J genes are TRBV28 and TRBJ1-2; no reliable D call. V lost 7 bases and J lost 5, with 20 bases in between. Germline lookup yields CDR1 MDHEN and CDR2 SYDVKM. CDR3 length equals 15 residues. DNA of the CDR3: TGTGCCAGCACTGATGGTCGGACGGGGATGTATGGCTACACCTTC. This codes for CASTDGRTGMYGYTF.

J is TRBJ2-5 and V is TRBV3-1; 8 bases align to TRBD2. The CDR3 sequence is 14 residues long. Germline CDR1 reads LGHDT; CDR2 reads YNNKEL (reference sequence). V dropped 2 bases and J dropped 7; count of bases not matched to a gene: 6. CDR3 region: CASSQPAGDGTQYF. The CDR3 nucleotides read TGTGCCAGCAGCCAACCAGCGGGGGACGGGACCCAGTACTTC.

The chain employs TRBV7-6 and TRBJ2-3; 11 bases are a match to TRBD2. The CDR3 totals 18 residues. V was pared by 5 bases and J by 6 bases, with 16 bases of the junction left unmatched. Germline CDR1 is SGHVS and CDR2 is FNYEAQ. The CDR3 DNA reads TGTGCCAGCAGCCGTAATACCGGGACTAGCGGTGATTCGGATACGCAGTATTTT. It is translated as CASSRNTGTSGDSDTQYF.

This clonotype appeared a few times. The chain joins TRBV7-2 to TRBJ2-5; D gene uncertain. The J call is in doubt because the DNA end fits TRBJ2-7 better. The germline CDR1 and CDR2 sequences are SGHTA and FQGNSA. This CDR3 has 15 residues. CDR3 sequence: CASSLVSTNSYEQYF. The CDR3 DNA reads as TGTGCCAGCAGCTTGGTATCAACTAACTCCTACGAGCAGTACTTC.

The chain is built from TRBV29-1 and TRBJ2-4; 9 bases are a match to TRBD2. V was pared by 6 bases and J by 0 bases, with 6 bases of the junction left unmatched. Germline CDR1 SQVTM, CDR2 ANQGSEA. This CDR3 region has 15 residues. The CDR3 here is CSVRLAELAKNIQYF. CDR3 bases: TGCAGCGTGCGACTAGCGGAACTAGCCAAAAACATTCAGTACTTC.

The gene calls are TRBV4-1 and TRBJ2-7; 10 bases agree with TRBD1. The length of the CDR3 is 14 residues. Germline CDR1 is MGHRA and CDR2 is YSYEKL. V shed 8 bases and J 6 bases; nucleotides not matched to a gene: 10. CDR3: CASSLGTGESEQYF. As DNA, the CDR3 is TGCGCCAGCTCCCTTGGGACAGGGGAATCCGAGCAGTACTTC.